A selection of T cell receptor beta chains follows, all from one sample in a study of PD-1 and CTLA-4 blockade in melanoma. TCRdb's table, derived via immunoSEQ multiplex PCR, lists solely in-frame clones and lacks some. The sample includes 31,000 or so clones, about 85% of them seen just once. The specimen comprised CD8+ T cells from peripheral blood, sampled from a patient given anti-PD-1 treatment. The receptors originated from a human donor with melanoma. CDR3s include the opening cysteine and the closing phenylalanine or tryptophan. D genes are given only for firm matches. A row's size may be missing; if present it is once, few, many or a size class.

d_call | clone_size | j_call | v_call | cdr3_aa | cdr3_nt
NA | NA | TRBJ2-3 | TRBV27 | CASRPGTYTDTQYF | TGTGCCAGCAGGCCCGGGACATACACAGATACGCAGTATTTT
NA | NA | TRBJ2-2 | TRBV21-1 | CASSDSPGTRTNTGELFF | TGTGCCAGCAGCGACTCTCCCGGGACGCGGACGAACACCGGGGAGCTGTTTTTT
NA | NA | TRBJ2-5 | TRBV5-4 | CASSPGETQYF | TGTGCCAGCAGCCCGGGGGAGACCCAGTACTTC
NA | NA | TRBJ2-1 | TRBV6-1 | CASSEPLGNNEQFF | TGTGCCAGCAGTGAACCCTTGGGAAACAATGAGCAGTTCTTC
TRBD1 | NA | TRBJ2-7 | TRBV14 | CASSPRDRVYEQYF | TGTGCCAGCAGCCCCAGGGACAGGGTGTACGAGCAGTACTTC
TRBD1 | NA | TRBJ1-2 | TRBV6-2/TRBV6-3 | CASSYFILQGDYTF | TGTGCCAGCAGTTACTTCATACTACAGGGGGACTACACCTTC
TRBD1 | NA | TRBJ2-7 | TRBV28 | CASTDRQGPYEQYF | TGTGCCAGCACCGATAGACAGGGTCCCTACGAGCAGTACTTC
TRBD1 | once | TRBJ1-1 | TRBV5-1 | CASSGTGGFTEAFF | TGCGCCAGCAGTGGGACAGGGGGATTCACTGAAGCTTTCTTT
NA | NA | TRBJ2-7 | TRBV28 | CASSPPFRTESYEQYF | TGTGCCAGCAGTCCGCCCTTTAGGACGGAATCCTACGAGCAGTACTTC
NA | NA | TRBJ2-5 | TRBV6-5 | CASADIQETQYF | TGTGCCAGCGCCGACATCCAAGAGACCCAGTACTTC
NA | NA | TRBJ2-1 | TRBV27 | CASSSGSEQFF | TGTGCCAGCAGTTCGGGGTCGGAGCAGTTCTTC
NA | few | TRBJ1-6 | TRBV4-2 | CASSQDETTPLHF | TGTGCCAGCAGCCAAGATGAGACGACACCCCTCCACTTT
TRBD1 | NA | TRBJ1-2 | TRBV28 | CASSLEATGASGYTF | TGTGCCAGCAGCTTAGAAGCGACAGGGGCAAGTGGCTACACCTTC
TRBD1 | once | TRBJ2-7 | TRBV5-5 | CASSLGQGFFGQYF | TGTGCCAGCAGCTTGGGACAGGGCTTTTTCGGACAGTACTTC
NA | few | TRBJ1-1 | TRBV7-9 | CASSLERNTEAFF | TGTGCCAGCAGCTTAGAGAGGAACACTGAAGCTTTCTTT
TRBD1 | NA | TRBJ1-1 | TRBV2 | CLSQGGNTEAFF | TGTCTCTCACAGGGGGGGAACACTGAAGCTTTCTTT
TRBD1 | NA | TRBJ2-1 | TRBV24-1 | CATSSTGTGDNEQFF | TGTGCCACCAGCAGTACCGGGACAGGGGACAATGAGCAGTTCTTC
TRBD2 | NA | TRBJ2-1 | TRBV7-8 | CASSLWGGGIQGEQFF | TGTGCCAGCAGCTTATGGGGCGGGGGGATACAAGGTGAGCAGTTCTTC
NA | NA | TRBJ1-5 | TRBV4-2 | CASSQEAGGESQHF | TGTGCCAGCAGCCAAGAAGCCGGCGGTGAGTCCCAGCATTTT
TRBD2 | NA | TRBJ2-1 | TRBV9 | CASSAPGGSNEQFF | TGTGCCAGCAGCGCCCCGGGGGGGTCCAATGAGCAGTTCTTC
TRBD1 | NA | TRBJ1-1 | TRBV7-6 | CASSLRVPGQMNTEAFF | TGTGCCAGCAGCTTACGGGTACCGGGACAGATGAACACTGAAGCTTTCTTT
TRBD2 | NA | TRBJ2-1 | TRBV27 | CASSLAGAAYNEQFF | TGTGCCAGCTCCCTAGCGGGGGCCGCCTACAATGAGCAGTTCTTC
NA | NA | TRBJ2-5 | TRBV6-5 | CASSSPGETQYF | TGTGCCAGCAGTTCCCCAGGGGAAACCCAGTACTTC
NA | NA | TRBJ2-7 | TRBV27 | CASSLSFGTNSYEQYF | TGTGCCAGCAGTTTATCATTCGGGACAAATTCCTACGAGCAGTACTTC
NA | NA | TRBJ2-7 | TRBV6-1 | CASSDHSSYEQYF | TGTGCCAGCAGTGATCACAGTTCCTACGAGCAGTACTTC
NA | NA | TRBJ1-1 | TRBV6-1 | CASSVKSGDLMNTEAFF | TGTGCCAGCAGTGTCAAATCCGGGGACCTAATGAACACTGAAGCTTTCTTT
TRBD2 | NA | TRBJ2-5 | TRBV27 | CASSPTSGGGPQYF | TGTGCCAGCAGTCCGACTAGCGGGGGAGGGCCCCAGTACTTC